This T cell receptor (beta chain) is drawn from a study of blood T cell repertoires in COVID-19. Turning to the study itself: Samples representing acute and convalescent COVID-19 were sourced from the United States, Italy and Spain. In each case, the material was cDNA or gDNA derived from T cells, B-cell-depleted T cells, or PBMCs.

CDR3 length: 14 residues. V lost 0 bases to trimming and J lost 3 bases, with 7 bases between them. The germline V gene has CDR1 SGHDT and CDR2 YYEEEE. Original data processing: Reference gene primer amplification yielded estimated nucleated cell counts. Sequencing was performed with immunoSEQ multiplex PCR; in TCRdb, only in-frame clones are kept and a portion is missing. D and trimming come from the DNA, and the V and J calls and clone size come from that table. This sample yields 77,000 or so clones, of which about 90% are seen a single time; about 4.5% belongs to the top ten. Sequencing was carried out using peripheral blood. The receptor's source is a man aged 50-59 years with active COVID-19. The V call is TRBV5-6, the J call TRBJ1-5; perhaps TRBD1 as D (5 bases). The CDR3 bases are TGTGCCAGCAGCTTGGAGGGGATCAATCAGCCCCAGCATTTT. Protein sequence: CASSLEGINQPQHF.